This TCR beta chain stems from a study of shared clonotypes between healthy human individuals. Repertoires were generated with immunoSEQ multiplex PCR, while TCRdb's copy carries only in-frame clones and drops some. The sample records some 510,000 clones, about four fifths being singletons. Germline CDR1 reads SQVTM; CDR2 reads ANQGSEA. This CDR3 has 14 residues. The junction had 11 bases not matched to a gene; V was cut back by 7 bases and J by 5 bases. This chain uses TRBV29-1 with TRBJ2-5; 9 positions match TRBD1. Sequencing was performed on PBMCs. This receptor was taken from a woman between 40 and 55 years old in good health. Some clones in this sample may be carry-over from other donors' samples. The CDR3 bases are TGCAGCGCCTGGGGACAGGGCATTCCGGAGACCCAGTACTTC. Translated, it gives CSAWGQGIPETQYF.